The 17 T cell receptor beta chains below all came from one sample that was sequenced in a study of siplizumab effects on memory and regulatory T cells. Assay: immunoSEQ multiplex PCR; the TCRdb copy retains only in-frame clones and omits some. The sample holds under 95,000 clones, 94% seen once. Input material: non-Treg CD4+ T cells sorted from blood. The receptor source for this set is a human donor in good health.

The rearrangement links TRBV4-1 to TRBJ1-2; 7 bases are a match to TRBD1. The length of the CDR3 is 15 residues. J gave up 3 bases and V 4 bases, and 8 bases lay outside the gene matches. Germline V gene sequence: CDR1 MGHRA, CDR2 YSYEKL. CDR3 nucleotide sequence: TGCGCCAGCAGCCCCGACAGGGCATCGTACTATGGCTACACCTTC. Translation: CASSPDRASYYGYTF.

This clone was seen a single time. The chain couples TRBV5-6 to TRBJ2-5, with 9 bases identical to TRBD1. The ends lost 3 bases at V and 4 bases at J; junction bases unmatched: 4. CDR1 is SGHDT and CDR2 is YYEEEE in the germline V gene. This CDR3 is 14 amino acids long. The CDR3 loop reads CASSWDRARETQYF. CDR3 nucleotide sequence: TGTGCCAGCAGCTGGGACAGGGCTAGAGAGACCCAGTACTTC. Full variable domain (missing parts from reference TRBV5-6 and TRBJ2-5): DAGVTQSPTHLIKTRGQQVTLRCSPKSGHDTVSWYQQALGQGPQFIFQYYEEEERQRGNFPDRFSGHQFPNYSSELNVNALLLGDSALYLCASSWDRARETQYFGPGTRLLVL.

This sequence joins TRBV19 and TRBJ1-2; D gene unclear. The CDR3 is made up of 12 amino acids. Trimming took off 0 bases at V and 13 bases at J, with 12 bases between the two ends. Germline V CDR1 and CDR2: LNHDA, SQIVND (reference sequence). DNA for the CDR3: TGTGCCAGTAGTATAGATCGGACTGGATCCACCTTC. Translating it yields CASSIDRTGSTF. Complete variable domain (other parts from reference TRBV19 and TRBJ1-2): DGGITQSPKYLFRKEGQNVTLSCEQNLNHDAMYWYRQDPGQGLRLIYYSQIVNDFQKGDIAEGYSVSREKKESFPLTVTSAQKNPTAFYLCASSIDRTGSTFGSGTRLTVV.

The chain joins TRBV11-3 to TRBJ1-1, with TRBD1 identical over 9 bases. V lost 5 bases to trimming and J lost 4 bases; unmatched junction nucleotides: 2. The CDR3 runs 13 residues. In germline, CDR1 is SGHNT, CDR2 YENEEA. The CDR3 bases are TGTGCCAGCAGCGTGACAGGGGGCACTGAAGCTTTCTTT. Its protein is CASSVTGGTEAFF. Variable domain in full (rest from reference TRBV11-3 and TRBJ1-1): EAGVVQSPRYKIIEKKQPVAFWCNPISGHNTLYWYLQNLGQGPELLIRYENEEAVDDSQLPKDRFSAERLKGVDSTLKIQPAELGDSAVYLCASSVTGGTEAFFGQGTRLTVV.

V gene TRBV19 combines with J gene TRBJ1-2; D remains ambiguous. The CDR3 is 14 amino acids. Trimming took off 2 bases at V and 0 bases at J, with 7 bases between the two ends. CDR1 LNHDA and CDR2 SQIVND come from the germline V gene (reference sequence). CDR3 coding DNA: TGTGCCAGTAGTATAAGCGGCTCTAACTATGGCTACACCTTC. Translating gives CASSISGSNYGYTF.

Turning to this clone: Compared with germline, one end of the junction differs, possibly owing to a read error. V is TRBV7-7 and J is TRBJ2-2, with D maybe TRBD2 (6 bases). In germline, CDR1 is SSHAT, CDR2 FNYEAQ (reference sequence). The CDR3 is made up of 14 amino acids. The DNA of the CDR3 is TGTGCTAGCAGCTTAGCGCGGGGCACCGGGGAGCTGTTTTTT. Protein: CASSLARGTGELFF.

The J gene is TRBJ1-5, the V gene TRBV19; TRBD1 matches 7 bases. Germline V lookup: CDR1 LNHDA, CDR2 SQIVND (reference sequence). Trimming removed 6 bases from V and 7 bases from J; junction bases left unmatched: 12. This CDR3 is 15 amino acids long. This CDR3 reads CASSLERQGRQPQHF. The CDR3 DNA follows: TGTGCCAGTAGCCTGGAGAGACAGGGACGACAGCCCCAGCATTTT.

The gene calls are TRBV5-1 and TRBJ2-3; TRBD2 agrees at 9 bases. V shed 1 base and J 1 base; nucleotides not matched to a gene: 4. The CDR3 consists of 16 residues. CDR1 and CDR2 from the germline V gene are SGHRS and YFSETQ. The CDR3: CASSLTAGGRTDTQYF. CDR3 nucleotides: TGCGCCAGCAGCTTGACTGCGGGGGGGCGCACAGATACGCAGTATTTT.

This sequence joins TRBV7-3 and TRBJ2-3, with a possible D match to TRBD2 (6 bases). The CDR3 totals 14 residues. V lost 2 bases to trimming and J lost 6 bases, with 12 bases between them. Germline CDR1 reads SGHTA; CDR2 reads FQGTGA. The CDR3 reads CASSLSAGRDTQYF. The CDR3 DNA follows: TGTGCCAGCAGCTTATCGGCGGGGAGGGATACGCAGTATTTT.

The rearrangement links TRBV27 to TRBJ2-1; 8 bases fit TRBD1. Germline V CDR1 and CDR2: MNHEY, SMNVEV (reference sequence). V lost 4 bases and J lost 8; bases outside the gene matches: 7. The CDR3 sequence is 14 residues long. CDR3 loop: CASSSDRVGYEQFF. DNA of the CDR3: TGTGCCAGCAGTTCGGACAGGGTTGGCTATGAGCAGTTCTTC.

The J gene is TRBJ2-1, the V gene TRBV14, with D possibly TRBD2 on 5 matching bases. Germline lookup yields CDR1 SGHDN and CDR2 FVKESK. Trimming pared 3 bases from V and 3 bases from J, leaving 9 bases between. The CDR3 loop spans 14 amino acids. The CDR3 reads CASSHQDFYNEQFF. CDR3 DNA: TGTGCCAGCAGCCATCAGGACTTCTACAATGAGCAGTTCTTC.

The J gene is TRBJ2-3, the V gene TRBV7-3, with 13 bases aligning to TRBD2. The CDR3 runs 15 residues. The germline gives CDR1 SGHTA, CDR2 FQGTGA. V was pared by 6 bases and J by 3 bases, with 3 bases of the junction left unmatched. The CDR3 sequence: CASRLGLAGTDTQYF. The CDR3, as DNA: TGTGCCAGCAGGTTGGGACTAGCGGGGACAGATACGCAGTATTTT.

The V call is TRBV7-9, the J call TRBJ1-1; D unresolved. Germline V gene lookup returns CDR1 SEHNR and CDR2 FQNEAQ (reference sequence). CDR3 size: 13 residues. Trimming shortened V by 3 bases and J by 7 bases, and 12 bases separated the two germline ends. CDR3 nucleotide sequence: TGTGCCAGCAGCTTTTCGAATAGTGGTGAAGCTTTCTTT. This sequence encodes CASSFSNSGEAFF.

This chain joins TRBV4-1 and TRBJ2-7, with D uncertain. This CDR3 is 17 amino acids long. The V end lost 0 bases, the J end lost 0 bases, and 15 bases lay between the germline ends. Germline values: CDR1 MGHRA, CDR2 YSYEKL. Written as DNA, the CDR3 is TGCGCCAGCAGCCAAGATCTGGGTCCGACGGTCTCCTACGAGCAGTACTTC. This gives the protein CASSQDLGPTVSYEQYF.

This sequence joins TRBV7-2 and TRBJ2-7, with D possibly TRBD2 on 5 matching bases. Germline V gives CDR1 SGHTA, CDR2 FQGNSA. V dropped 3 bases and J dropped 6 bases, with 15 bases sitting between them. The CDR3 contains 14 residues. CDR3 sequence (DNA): TGTGCCAGCAGCTTTGACCGGGATCTGGGCGAGCAGTACTTC. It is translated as CASSFDRDLGEQYF.

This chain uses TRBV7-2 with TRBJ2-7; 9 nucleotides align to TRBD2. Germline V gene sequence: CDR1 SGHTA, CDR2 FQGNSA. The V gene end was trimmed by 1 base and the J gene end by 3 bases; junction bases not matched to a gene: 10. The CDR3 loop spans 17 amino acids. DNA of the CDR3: TGTGCCAGCAGCTTAGTTAGTAGCGGGAGAGCCTACTACGAGCAGTACTTC. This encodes CASSLVSSGRAYYEQYF.

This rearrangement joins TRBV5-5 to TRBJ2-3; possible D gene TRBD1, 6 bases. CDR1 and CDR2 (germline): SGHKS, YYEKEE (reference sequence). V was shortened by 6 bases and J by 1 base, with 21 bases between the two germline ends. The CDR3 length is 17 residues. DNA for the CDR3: TGTGCCAGCACCATTGACGGGCCGGGACACCGCACAGATACGCAGTATTTT. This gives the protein CASTIDGPGHRTDTQYF.